The 20 T cell receptor beta chains below all came from one sample that was sequenced in a study of technical replicates of blood from a handful of donors. TCRdb's copy holds only in-frame clones and misses some; the assay was immunoSEQ multiplex PCR. This table has 60,000 to 65,000 clones, approximately 86% appearing once. Sequencing was done on a sample of PBMCs. The receptor source for this set is a human donor in good health. Some clones in this sample may be carry-over from other donors' samples.

The chain employs TRBV27 and TRBJ2-5, with a possible D match to TRBD1 (7 bases). CDR3 length: 16 residues. Germline assignment: CDR1 MNHEY and CDR2 SMNVEV (reference sequence). Trimming removed 4 bases at V and 1 base at J, with 16 bases between. The CDR3 reads CASSSAWGDSQETQYF. CDR3 DNA sequence: TGTGCCAGCAGTTCAGCTTGGGGGGACAGCCAAGAGACCCAGTACTTC.

The J gene is TRBJ2-1, the V gene TRBV5-4; D perhaps matches TRBD1 (6 bases). The CDR3 is made up of 14 amino acids. V was pared by 4 bases and J by 7 bases, with 15 bases between. Germline values: CDR1 SGHNT, CDR2 YYREEE (reference sequence). This chain's CDR3 is CASSRSQGANEQFF. The CDR3 DNA reads TGTGCCAGCAGCAGATCACAGGGCGCTAATGAGCAGTTCTTC.

Here the CDR3 reads CASSRPTSGHNEQFF. CDR3 nucleotides: TGCGCCAGCAGCCGCCCAACTAGCGGACACAATGAGCAGTTCTTC. This chain joins TRBV4-3 and TRBJ2-1; TRBD2 matches at 8 bases. V shed 4 bases, J shed 5 bases, and the junction held 7 bases outside the gene matches. Germline CDR1 reads LGHNA; CDR2 reads YSLEER. The CDR3 totals 15 residues.

In DNA, the CDR3 is TGTGCCAGCAAGAATGACAGGGGGAGCACCGGGGAGCTGTTTTTT. This codes for CASKNDRGSTGELFF. The rearrangement joins TRBV2 to TRBJ2-2; 9 positions match TRBD1. After removal of 7 bases from V and 4 bases from J, the junction contained 7 bases not matched to a gene. CDR3 length: 15 residues. Per germline, CDR1 SNHLY and CDR2 FYNNEI.

The genes are TRBV9 and TRBJ2-2; D gene ambiguous. The germline V gene has CDR1 SGDLS and CDR2 YYNGEE. CDR3 size: 12 residues. Trimming shortened V by 0 bases and J by 6 bases, and 3 bases separated the two germline ends. The CDR3 coding sequence is TGTGCCAGCAGCGTAGCGGCCGGGGAGCTGTTTTTT. This gives the protein CASSVAAGELFF.

Ten or more counts support this clone. The chain employs TRBV13 and TRBJ1-1; D may be TRBD1 (5 bases). Per the germline V gene, CDR1 is PRHDT and CDR2 is FYEKMQ (reference sequence). Deletions cut 6 bases from V and 2 bases from J, with 10 bases between. The CDR3 totals 13 residues. CDR3 amino acids: CASRVGGNTEAFF. DNA of the CDR3: TGTGCCAGCAGAGTCGGGGGAAACACTGAAGCTTTCTTT.

The count of this clone is one. The chain links TRBV30 to TRBJ2-7, with TRBD2 as a possible D gene (6 bases). The CDR3 spans 16 residues. With 4 bases removed from V and 2 bases from J, the gap between germline ends came to 21 bases. Looked up from germline, CDR1 is GTSNPN and CDR2 is SVGIG (reference sequence). The CDR3 bases are TGTGCCTGGATCGAAATCACCCCTGGCGGGGCCTACGAGCAGTACTTC. Translating it yields CAWIEITPGGAYEQYF.

The chain combines TRBV4-1 with TRBJ2-7; a possible D gene is TRBD2 (6 bases). V was cut by 3 bases and J by 3 bases, with 12 bases left in between. CDR3 size: 14 residues. Germline V CDR1 and CDR2: MGHRA, YSYEKL. In DNA, the CDR3 is TGCGCCAGCAGCCACCCCGGGAGTAACTACGAGCAGTACTTC. Its protein is CASSHPGSNYEQYF.

V usage is TRBV10-2 and J usage is TRBJ1-2; the match to TRBD1 covers 8 bases. This CDR3 has 16 amino acids. Per the germline V gene, CDR1 is WSHSY and CDR2 is SAAADI. Trimming at V came to 2 bases and at J to 1 base, leaving 6 bases not matched to a gene. In nucleotides, the CDR3 is TGCGCCAGCAGTGAGACCAGGGGGCAGGGTAACTATGGCTACACCTTC. Its translation is CASSETRGQGNYGYTF.

The V gene is TRBV7-2, the J gene TRBJ2-5, with 11 bases aligning to TRBD2. Looked up from germline, CDR1 is SGHTA and CDR2 is FQGNSA. The CDR3 covers 16 residues. J was trimmed by 4 bases and V by 6 bases; bases with no gene match: 10. CDR3 region: CASSSISGGAGETQYF. CDR3 coding DNA: TGTGCCAGCAGTTCCATTAGCGGGGGGGCCGGAGAGACCCAGTACTTC.

The V gene is TRBV19, the J gene TRBJ2-2; D is possibly TRBD1 (5 bases). The CDR3 is 15 residues long. Germline values: CDR1 LNHDA, CDR2 SQIVND (reference sequence). V lost 3 bases to trimming and J lost 4 bases, with 12 bases between them. The CDR3 DNA reads as TGTGCCAGTAGTATCCTCTTAAGGGGCACCGGGGAGCTGTTTTTT. Translating gives CASSILLRGTGELFF.

The chain is built from TRBV7-6 and TRBJ2-1; maybe TRBD1 (5 bases). The CDR3 covers 16 residues. Trimming removed 5 bases from V and 0 bases from J, with 14 bases in between. Looked up from germline, CDR1 is SGHVS and CDR2 is FNYEAQ. CDR3 nucleotides: TGTGCCAGCAGCACCGCTGGGGCCCCCTCCTACAATGAGCAGTTCTTC. This translates into CASSTAGAPSYNEQFF.

V and J are TRBV27 and TRBJ1-2, with D possibly TRBD1 on 6 matching bases. This CDR3 region has 14 residues. From germline, CDR1 is MNHEY and CDR2 SMNVEV (reference sequence). CDR3 amino acids: CVTKGDPGASGYTF. The CDR3, as DNA: TGTGTCACCAAGGGGGACCCAGGGGCGAGTGGCTACACCTTC.

The V gene is TRBV27, the J gene TRBJ1-5; D gene unclear. Germline CDR1 is MNHEY and CDR2 is SMNVEV (reference sequence). The CDR3 covers 16 residues. V lost 4 bases and J 0 bases, leaving 13 bases between the germline ends. The CDR3 bases are TGTGCCAGCAGTTCGGCGGGGTCATATAGCAATCAGCCCCAGCATTTT. Translated, it gives CASSSAGSYSNQPQHF.

The rearrangement links TRBV30 to TRBJ2-2; 15 bases agree with TRBD2. In germline, CDR1 is GTSNPN, CDR2 SVGIG (reference sequence). The CDR3 consists of 15 residues. J gave up 7 bases and V 3 bases, and 3 bases lay outside the gene matches. CDR3 in amino acids: CAWSGLAGGLGELFF. Written as DNA, the CDR3 is TGTGCCTGGAGCGGACTAGCGGGAGGGCTCGGGGAGCTGTTTTTT.

The chain joins TRBV15 to TRBJ2-7, with D possibly matching TRBD2 (6 bases). The germline V gene encodes CDR1 LNHNV and CDR2 YYDKDF (reference sequence). Trimming left V 1 base short and J 2 bases short, with 15 bases between. The CDR3 runs 16 residues. CDR3 sequence reads: CATSRARGSGTYEQYF. CDR3 in DNA: TGTGCCACCAGCAGAGCCCGTGGTAGCGGTACCTACGAGCAGTACTTC.

The rearrangement joins TRBV2 to TRBJ2-5; TRBD1 aligns across 7 bases. This CDR3 region has 13 residues. CDR1 SNHLY and CDR2 FYNNEI come from the germline V gene. V lost 11 bases and J lost 5; bases outside the gene matches: 11. DNA of the CDR3: TGTGCCTGTGAGAGGGGGCGCCGGGAGACCCAGTACTTC. Amino acids: CACERGRRETQYF.

This chain connects TRBV10-3 to TRBJ1-6; D may be TRBD1 (5 bases). CDR1 is ENHRY and CDR2 is SYGVKD in the germline V gene. The V and J ends lost 2 bases and 5 bases respectively, with 13 bases between them. The CDR3 runs to 16 residues. CDR3 coding DNA: TGTGCCATCAGTGAGGTGCGAGGAGGGGATAATTCACCCCTCCACTTT. Its protein product is CAISEVRGGDNSPLHF.

The J gene is TRBJ2-7, the V gene TRBV7-2; the match to TRBD2 covers 8 bases. CDR1 and CDR2 (germline): SGHTA, FQGNSA. V was clipped by 5 bases and J by 6 bases; unmatched bases: 6. CDR3 length: 13 residues. In DNA form, the CDR3 reads TGTGCCAGCAGCCTCCGGACTAGCCGCGAGCAGTACTTC. Protein product: CASSLRTSREQYF.

The V and J genes are TRBV2 and TRBJ1-1; TRBD1 matches at 8 bases. This CDR3 contains 14 residues. Germline loops: CDR1 SNHLY, CDR2 FYNNEI. Losses at the gene ends were 6 bases for V and 0 bases for J; bases not matched to a gene: 3. CDR3 DNA sequence: TGTGCCAGCAGCAAACAGGGGGTGAACACTGAAGCTTTCTTT. Translating gives CASSKQGVNTEAFF.